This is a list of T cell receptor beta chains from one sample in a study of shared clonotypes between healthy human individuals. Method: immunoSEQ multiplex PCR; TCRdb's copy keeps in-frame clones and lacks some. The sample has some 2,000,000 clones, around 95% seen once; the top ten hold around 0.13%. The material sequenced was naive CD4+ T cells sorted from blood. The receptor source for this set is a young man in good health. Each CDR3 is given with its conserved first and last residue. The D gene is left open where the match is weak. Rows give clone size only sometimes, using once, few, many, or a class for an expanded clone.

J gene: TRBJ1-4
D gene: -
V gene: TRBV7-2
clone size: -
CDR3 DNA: TGTGCCAGCAGCTTAGTGGGGGGACCCAATGAAAAACTGTTTTTT
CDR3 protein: CASSLVGGPNEKLFF

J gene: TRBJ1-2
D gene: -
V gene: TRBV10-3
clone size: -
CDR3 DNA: TGTGCCATCAGTGAAGTCGTTCTGGGTCCCTATGGCTACACCTTC
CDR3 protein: CAISEVVLGPYGYTF

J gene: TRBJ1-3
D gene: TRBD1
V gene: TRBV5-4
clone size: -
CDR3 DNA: TGTGCCAGCACACGGACAGGGGTAGGCAACACCATATATTTT
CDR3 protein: CASTRTGVGNTIYF

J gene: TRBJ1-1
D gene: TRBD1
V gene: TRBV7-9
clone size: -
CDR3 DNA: TGTGCCAGCAGCTTGATCGGACAGGAGAACACTGAAGCTTTCTTT
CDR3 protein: CASSLIGQENTEAFF

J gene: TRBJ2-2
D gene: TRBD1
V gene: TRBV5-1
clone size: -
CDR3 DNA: TGCGCCAGCAGCGAGGACAGGGTTAAGCACGGGGAGCTGTTTTTT
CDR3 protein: CASSEDRVKHGELFF

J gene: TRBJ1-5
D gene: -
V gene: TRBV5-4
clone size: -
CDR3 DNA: TGTGCCAGCAGCGGAGGACTACAACAGCCCCAGCATTTT
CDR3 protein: CASSGGLQQPQHF

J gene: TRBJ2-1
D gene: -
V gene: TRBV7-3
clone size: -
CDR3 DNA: TGTGCCAGCAGCTTAAGACCAGCAGGTGAGCAGTTCTTC
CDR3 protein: CASSLRPAGEQFF

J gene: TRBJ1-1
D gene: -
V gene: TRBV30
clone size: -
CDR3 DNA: TGTGCCTGGAGTCGCCAGAAGAACACTGAAGCTTTCTTT
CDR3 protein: CAWSRQKNTEAFF

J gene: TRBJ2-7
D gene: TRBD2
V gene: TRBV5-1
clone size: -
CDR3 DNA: TGCGCCAGCAGCTTGGCCCTTAGCGGGGTCACCTACGAGCAGTACTTC
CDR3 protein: CASSLALSGVTYEQYF

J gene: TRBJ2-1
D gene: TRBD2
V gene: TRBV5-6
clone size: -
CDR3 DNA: TGTGCCAGCAGCTGGGGACTAGCGGAGTACAATGAGCAGTTCTTC
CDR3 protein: CASSWGLAEYNEQFF

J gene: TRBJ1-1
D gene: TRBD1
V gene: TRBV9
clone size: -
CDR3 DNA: TGTGCCAGCAGCAGACAGGGGGCTATGAACACTGAAGCTTTCTTT
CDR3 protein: CASSRQGAMNTEAFF

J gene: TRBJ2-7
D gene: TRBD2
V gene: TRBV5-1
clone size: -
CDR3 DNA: TGCGCCAGCAGCTTGAGGGAGGGCCCGTTCGGAGAGCAGTACTTC
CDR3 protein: CASSLREGPFGEQYF

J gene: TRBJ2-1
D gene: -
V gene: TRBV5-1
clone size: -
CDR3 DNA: TGCGCCAGCAGGGCCGGGACTGACTACAATGAGCAGTTCTTC
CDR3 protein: CASRAGTDYNEQFF

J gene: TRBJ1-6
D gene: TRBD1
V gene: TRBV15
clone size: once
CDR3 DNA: TGTGCCACCAGTGGACAGGGCGCCGGGGAGAATTCACCCCTCCACTTT
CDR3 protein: CATSGQGAGENSPLHF

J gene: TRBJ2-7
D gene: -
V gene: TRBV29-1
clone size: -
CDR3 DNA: TGCAGCGTTGAAGCAGGGGTAACCTACGAGCAGTACTTC
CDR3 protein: CSVEAGVTYEQYF

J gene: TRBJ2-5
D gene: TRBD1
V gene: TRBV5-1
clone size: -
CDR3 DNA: TGCGCCAGCAGCCCGACAGGGGGCCGAGAGACCCAGTACTTC
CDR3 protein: CASSPTGGRETQYF

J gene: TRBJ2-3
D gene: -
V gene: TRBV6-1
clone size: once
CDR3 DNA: TGTGCCAGCAACACAGATACGCAGTATTTT
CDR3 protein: CASNTDTQYF

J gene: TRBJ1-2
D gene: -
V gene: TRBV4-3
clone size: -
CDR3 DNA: TGCGCCAGCAGCCAAGAAACCAGAGCCTATGGCTACACCTTC
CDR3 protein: CASSQETRAYGYTF

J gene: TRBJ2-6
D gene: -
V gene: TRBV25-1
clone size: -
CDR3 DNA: TGTGCCAGCAGCTACGATTCTGGGGCCAACGTCCTGACTTTC
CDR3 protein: CASSYDSGANVLTF

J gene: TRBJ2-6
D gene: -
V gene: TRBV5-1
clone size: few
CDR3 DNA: TGCGCCAGCAGCTTGGGACAATCTGGGGCCAACGTCCTGACTTTC
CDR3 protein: CASSLGQSGANVLTF

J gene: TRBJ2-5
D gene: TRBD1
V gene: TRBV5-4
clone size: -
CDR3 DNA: TGTGCCAGCAGCGTGGGACAGGGGAAAGAGACCCAGTACTTC
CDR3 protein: CASSVGQGKETQYF

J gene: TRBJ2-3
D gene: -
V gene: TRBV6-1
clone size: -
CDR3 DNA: TGTGCCAGCAGTGAAGCGAGTTCCCCGGCGCAGTATTTT
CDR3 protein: CASSEASSPAQYF

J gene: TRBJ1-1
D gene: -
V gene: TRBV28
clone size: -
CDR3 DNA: TGTGCCAGCAGTCCGTCCGGGGCATCGAACACTGAAGCTTTCTTT
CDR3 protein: CASSPSGASNTEAFF

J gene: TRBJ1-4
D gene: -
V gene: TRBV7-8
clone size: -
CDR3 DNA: TGTGCCAGCGAGAGTGAAAAACTGTTTTTT
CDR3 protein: CASESEKLFF

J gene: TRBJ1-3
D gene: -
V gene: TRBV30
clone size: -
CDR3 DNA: TGTGCCTGGAGCAGGGATGGAAACACCATATATTTT
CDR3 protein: CAWSRDGNTIYF

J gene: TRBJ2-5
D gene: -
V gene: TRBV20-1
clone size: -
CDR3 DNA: TGCAGTGCTGGGCTAAAAGAGACCCAGTACTTC
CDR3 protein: CSAGLKETQYF

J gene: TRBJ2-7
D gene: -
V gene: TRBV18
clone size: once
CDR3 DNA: TGTGCCAGCTCAACAGGACGGTACGAGCAGTACTTC
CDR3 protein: CASSTGRYEQYF

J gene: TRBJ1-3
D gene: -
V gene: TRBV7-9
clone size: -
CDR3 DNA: TGTGCCAGCAGCTTAAGGCAGGGGACAAACACCATATATTTT
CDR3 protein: CASSLRQGTNTIYF

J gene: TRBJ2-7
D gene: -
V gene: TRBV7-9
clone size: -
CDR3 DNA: TGTGCCAGCAGCTTAGATGCCCTGGTAGGCTACGAGCAGTACTTC
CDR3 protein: CASSLDALVGYEQYF

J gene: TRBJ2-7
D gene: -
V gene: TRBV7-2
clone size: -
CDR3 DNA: TGTGCCAGCAGCTTAGCGCTCGGGGTGGGAAGCTACGAGCAGTACTTC
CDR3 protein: CASSLALGVGSYEQYF

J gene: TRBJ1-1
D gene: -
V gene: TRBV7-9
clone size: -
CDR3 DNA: TGTGCCAGCACCTATGCGGGGAACACTGAAGCTTTCTTT
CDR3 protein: CASTYAGNTEAFF

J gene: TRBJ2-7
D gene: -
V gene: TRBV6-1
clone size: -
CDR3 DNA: TGTGCCAGCAGTGAACCGCGGGGCGCAGTCTACGAGCAGTACTTC
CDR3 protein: CASSEPRGAVYEQYF

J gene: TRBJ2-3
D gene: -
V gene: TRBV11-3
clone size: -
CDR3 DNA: TGTGCCAGCCAGGAGGCAGATACGCAGTATTTT
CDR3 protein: CASQEADTQYF

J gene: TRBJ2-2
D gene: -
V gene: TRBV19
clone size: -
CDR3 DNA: TGTGCCAGTAGTCCATGGGCGGAGAACACCGGGGAGCTGTTTTTT
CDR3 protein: CASSPWAENTGELFF

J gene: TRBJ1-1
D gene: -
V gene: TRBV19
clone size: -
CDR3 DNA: TGTGCCAGTAGTATCGCTCAGCTGAACACTGAAGCTTTCTTT
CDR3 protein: CASSIAQLNTEAFF

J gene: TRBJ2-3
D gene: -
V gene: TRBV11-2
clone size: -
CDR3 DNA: TGTGCCAGCAGCCCTCAGGGCGTGGGGCCAGATACGCAGTATTTT
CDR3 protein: CASSPQGVGPDTQYF

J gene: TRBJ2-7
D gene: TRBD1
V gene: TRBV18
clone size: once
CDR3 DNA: TGTGCCAGCTCAATCATCGGCGTCCAGGACAGGGCCTCCTACGAGCAGTACTTC
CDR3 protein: CASSIIGVQDRASYEQYF

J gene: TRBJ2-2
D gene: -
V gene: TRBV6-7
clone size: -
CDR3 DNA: TGTGCCAGCAGTTACTCTGACACAGGGACCGGGGAGCTGTTTTTT
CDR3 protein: CASSYSDTGTGELFF

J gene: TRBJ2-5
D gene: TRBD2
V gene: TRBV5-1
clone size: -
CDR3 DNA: TGCGCCAGCAGCCTCTATCAAAGCGGGGCCGAGACCCAGTACTTC
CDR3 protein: CASSLYQSGAETQYF

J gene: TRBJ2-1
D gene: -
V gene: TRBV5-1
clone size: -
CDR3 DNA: TGCGCCAGCAGCTTGGAAGTATCAGGGGCCCTTAGCTCCTACAATGAGCAGTTCTTC
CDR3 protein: CASSLEVSGALSSYNEQFF

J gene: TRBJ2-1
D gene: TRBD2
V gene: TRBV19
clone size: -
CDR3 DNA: TGTGCCAGTAGACTAAGCGGGGACCAGCAGTTCTTC
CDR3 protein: CASRLSGDQQFF